The present T cell receptor beta chain was sequenced within a study of cytomegalovirus exposure and HLA in healthy donors. Whole-study context: Within the Caucasian-associated ancestry cluster were roughly 81% of the roughly 400 genotyped donors. Overall study results and limits: Among immune exposure information, only CMV serostatus was available. Accurate prediction of most subjects' HLA-A and HLA-B alleles from TCR beta sequences was reported.

Use of 60 Vbeta and 13 Jbeta primers characterized the PCR. Profiled with immunoSEQ multiplex PCR; TCRdb holds only in-frame clones, not every one. The sample includes about 120,000 clones, 77% seen only once; the top ten take around 5.8%. In the case of this clone: Its specificity is not known.

As for the donors, each was a healthy bone marrow donor. This CDR3 is 16 amino acids long. Germline CDR1 reads MRHNA; CDR2 reads SNTAGT. V was clipped by 6 bases and J by 5 bases; unmatched bases: 10. The source of this sequence is a man aged 18 to 29 in good health and CMV-seropositive. The genes are TRBV6-4 and TRBJ2-1; 10 bases map to TRBD2. Specimen: PBMCs. CDR3: CASSPGVAGGHNEQFF. The CDR3 region has the DNA TGTGCCAGCAGCCCGGGGGTAGCGGGAGGACACAATGAGCAGTTCTTC.